This is a list of T cell receptor beta chains from one sample in a study of spatial heterogeneity in lung cancer. TCRdb used MiXCR to reprocess the 5' RACE reads, holding one entry per CDR3 protein. Of fewer than 50,000 distinct CDR3 sequences in the sample, under 12% were seen once. The sample here was PBMCs, taken at follow-up. The receptors originated from a female donor with early-stage non-small cell lung cancer. Both conserved end residues are part of each CDR3. A D gene is named only where the DNA matches it firmly. The listing skips clone size in some rows; elsewhere it reads once, few, many or a size class.

cdr3_aa cdr3_nt clone_size d_call j_call v_call
CAWAPGQPEKLFF TGTGCCTGGGCCCCGGGACAGCCTGAAAAACTGTTTTTT NA TRBD1 TRBJ1-4 TRBV30
CASSPLGPYEQYF TGTGCCAGCTCACCTTTGGGTCCCTACGAGCAGTACTTC NA NA TRBJ2-7 TRBV18
CASRRTGTGGQFF TGTGCCAGCAGACGCACAGGGACAGGGGGTCAGTTCTTC NA TRBD1 TRBJ2-1 TRBV14
CSASGGRALYEQYF TGCAGTGCGTCCGGGGGCAGGGCCCTATACGAGCAGTACTTC few NA TRBJ2-7 TRBV20-1
CASSLRVRDRVLGQTSSGNTIYF TGTGCCAGCAGTTTAAGAGTACGGGACAGGGTTTTGGGCCAGACAAGCTCTGGAAACACCATATATTTT many TRBD1 TRBJ1-3 TRBV12-3/TRBV12-4
CASSSLRAGEYQETQYF TGTGCCAGCAGCTCCCTCCGGGCGGGGGAGTACCAAGAGACCCAGTACTTC many TRBD2 TRBJ2-5 TRBV3-1
CASSSREANYGYTF TGCGCCAGCAGCTCCAGGGAAGCTAACTATGGCTACACCTTC many NA TRBJ1-2 TRBV5-1
CASSLISRERGYTF TGTGCCAGCAGCTTGATCTCACGGGAAAGAGGCTACACCTTC NA NA TRBJ1-2 TRBV5-6
CASSLGIPSETQYF TGCGCCAGCAGCTTGGGGATCCCCTCGGAGACCCAGTACTTC few NA TRBJ2-5 TRBV5-1
CAGRVAGASTDTQYF TGTGCCGGGCGTGTGGCGGGAGCTAGCACAGATACGCAGTATTTT many TRBD2 TRBJ2-3 TRBV6-6
CASSLGGTGVNQPQHF TGTGCCAGCAGCTTAGGTGGGACAGGGGTCAATCAGCCCCAGCATTTT many TRBD1 TRBJ1-5 TRBV7-9
CASSRGLAETQYF TGTGCCAGCAGCCGGGGACTGGCCGAGACCCAGTACTTC many NA TRBJ2-5 TRBV7-9
CASSLSAGGQETQYF TGTGCCAGCAGCTTATCCGCGGGGGGACAAGAGACCCAGTACTTC few TRBD2 TRBJ2-5 TRBV7-2
CSVFNGQGQETQYF TGCAGCGTTTTCAACGGACAGGGCCAAGAGACCCAGTACTTC many TRBD1 TRBJ2-5 TRBV29-1
CSGSTGGDYGYTF TGCAGCGGTTCTACAGGGGGCGACTATGGCTACACCTTC few TRBD1 TRBJ1-2 TRBV29-1
CASSLEQGISYEQYF TGTGCCAGCAGTTTGGAACAGGGGATCTCCTACGAGCAGTACTTC many TRBD1 TRBJ2-7 TRBV12-3/TRBV12-4
CASSAVGGPYSPLHF TGTGCCAGCAGCGCCGTAGGGGGGCCGTATTCACCCCTCCACTTT NA NA TRBJ1-6 TRBV7-2
CASSSGTRGTDTQYF TGTGCCAGCAGTTCCGGGACTAGAGGCACAGATACGCAGTATTTT many TRBD2 TRBJ2-3 TRBV27
CASSEMRSGEDTQYF TGTGCCAGCAGTGAAATGCGGAGCGGGGAAGATACGCAGTATTTT NA TRBD2 TRBJ2-3 TRBV2
CASSESSTGGANVLTF TGTGCCAGCAGTGAATCGTCGACGGGAGGGGCCAACGTCCTGACTTTC NA NA TRBJ2-6 TRBV25-1
CASSGTVYNSPLHF TGTGCCAGCAGTGGCACAGTTTATAATTCACCCCTCCACTTT many NA TRBJ1-6 TRBV6-1
CASSSQTGGQETQYF TGCGCCAGCAGCTCCCAGACAGGGGGGCAAGAGACCCAGTACTTC NA TRBD1 TRBJ2-5 TRBV5-1
CASSPDQYSYEQYF TGCGCCAGCAGCCCGGACCAATACTCCTACGAGCAGTACTTC few NA TRBJ2-7 TRBV5-1
CASSGTVPIETQYF TGTGCCAGCAGTGGGACAGTCCCAATCGAGACCCAGTACTTC many NA TRBJ2-5 TRBV2
CASSPTGTNEQFF TGTGCCAGCAGTCCCACGGGTACCAATGAGCAGTTCTTC many NA TRBJ2-1 TRBV27
CASSPSGLLSGNTIYF TGTGCCAGCTCACCATCGGGACTGCTCTCTGGAAACACCATATATTTT NA NA TRBJ1-3 TRBV18
CASSLRGGAFNEQFF TGTGCCAGCAGCTTACGCGGGGGGGCCTTCAATGAGCAGTTCTTC many TRBD2 TRBJ2-1 TRBV5-4
CASKLDEGKGAGELFF TGTGCCAGCAAGTTGGACGAGGGAAAGGGCGCCGGGGAGCTGTTTTTT NA NA TRBJ2-2 TRBV2
CSARAGAAGYNEQFF TGCAGTGCTAGAGCTGGAGCAGCAGGGTACAATGAGCAGTTCTTC NA NA TRBJ2-1 TRBV20-1
CASSLLNTGELFF TGCGCCAGCAGCTTGTTGAACACCGGGGAGCTGTTTTTT many NA TRBJ2-2 TRBV5-1
CASSSIAGGPTDTQYF TGTGCCAGCAGCTCAATTGCGGGGGGCCCCACAGATACGCAGTATTTT NA TRBD2 TRBJ2-3 TRBV7-8
CASSSSPGGSGSQYF TGTGCCAGCAGCTCATCCCCAGGGGGAAGCGGGTCCCAGTACTTC many NA TRBJ2-5 TRBV7-2
CASSPVAFSSTDTQYF TGTGCCAGCAGTCCCGTGGCCTTTTCTAGCACAGATACGCAGTATTTT many NA TRBJ2-3 TRBV12-3/TRBV12-4
CASRSSQGNNYGYTF TGTGCCAGCAGGTCTAGCCAGGGTAATAACTATGGCTACACCTTC NA NA TRBJ1-2 TRBV12-3/TRBV12-4
CATKISNTEAFF TGTGCCACCAAAATCTCGAACACTGAAGCTTTCTTT few NA TRBJ1-1 TRBV28
CSASGQTSTDTQYF TGCAGTGCTAGTGGACAGACTAGCACAGATACGCAGTATTTT NA NA TRBJ2-3 TRBV20-1
CASNRGDDIEAFF TGTGCCAGCAACAGAGGGGATGATATTGAAGCTTTCTTT NA NA TRBJ1-1 TRBV3-2
CASSEVSSYEQYF TGTGCCAGCAGTGAAGTCAGTTCCTACGAGCAGTACTTC many NA TRBJ2-7 TRBV6-1
CASSAIRGPSSGANVLTF TGTGCCAGTAGTGCCATCAGGGGTCCCAGCTCTGGGGCCAACGTCCTGACTTTC NA NA TRBJ2-6 TRBV19
CSVGQGSGYGYTF TGCAGCGTCGGACAGGGGAGCGGGTATGGCTACACCTTC many TRBD1 TRBJ1-2 TRBV29-1
CASSSPDRRQYF TGTGCCAGCAGTTCTCCGGACAGGCGCCAGTACTTC many TRBD1 TRBJ2-5 TRBV6-2/TRBV6-3
CASSLGDRGSSYNSPLHF TGTGCCAGCAGCTTAGGCGACAGGGGATCCTCCTATAATTCACCCCTCCACTTT many TRBD1 TRBJ1-6 TRBV7-2
CSARAASGEHYNEQFF TGCAGTGCTAGAGCCGCTAGCGGGGAGCACTACAATGAGCAGTTCTTC NA TRBD2 TRBJ2-1 TRBV20-1
CASSLRTGSNSPLHF TGTGCCAGCAGTCTTAGGACAGGGAGTAATTCACCCCTCCACTTT NA TRBD1 TRBJ1-6 TRBV6-4
CASSLAGGRVDTQYF TGTGCCAGCAGCTTAGCGGGAGGGCGGGTAGATACGCAGTATTTT many TRBD2 TRBJ2-3 TRBV7-2
CASSVRTGVTGELFF TGTGCCAGTAGTGTCCGGACAGGGGTTACCGGGGAGCTGTTTTTT NA TRBD1 TRBJ2-2 TRBV19
CASSLRTGSPYEQYF TGCGCCAGCAGCCTACGGACAGGGTCTCCCTACGAGCAGTACTTC NA TRBD1 TRBJ2-7 TRBV5-1
CASSPVQGDEQYF TGCGCCAGCAGCCCAGTGCAGGGAGACGAGCAGTACTTC NA NA TRBJ2-7 TRBV4-3
CASSPRLAGSTDTQYF TGCGCCAGCAGCCCGCGACTAGCGGGAAGCACAGATACGCAGTATTTT many TRBD2 TRBJ2-3 TRBV5-1
CASSQGESYSSTDTQYF TGCGCCAGCAGCCAAGGGGAATCGTACAGTTCCACAGATACGCAGTATTTT NA NA TRBJ2-3 TRBV4-1
CASSLGGKGTEAFF TGTGCCAGCAGCTTGGGAGGGAAGGGAACCGAAGCTTTCTTT few NA TRBJ1-1 TRBV7-2